The clone carrying this T cell receptor (beta chain) has more than one count but fewer than ten. Antigen specificity is unknown. These data come from a study of beta chain features in type 1 diabetes. The study reverse transcribed the entire isolated RNA, so it sequenced expressed TCRB transcripts. TCRdb's copy holds only in-frame clones and misses some; the assay was immunoSEQ multiplex PCR. The repertoire has roughly 290,000 clones, over 12% of them found once; the top ten carry 0.015% to 0.017%. Study-level findings and limits: Highly expressing activated T cells could be over-counted with a cDNA template. The question left open here concerned HLA type influencing TCRB rearrangement. Within each of all four CD4+ subsets, Type 1 diabetes patients had TCRB CDR3s that were moderately but significantly shorter. Across patients, naive, central memory and Treg TCRB repertoires exhibited apparently greater similarity than was observed across healthy donors.

This CDR3 is 16 amino acids long. Germline V CDR1 and CDR2: MDHEN, SYDVKM. The trim removed 5 bases at V and 3 bases at J, leaving 8 bases unmatched. Central memory, naive, regulatory and stem cell-like memory CD4+ cells were sorted by CD45RO/CCR7/CD25/CD127/CD95/CD27. This sequence originates from a man between 18 and 35 years old with type 1 diabetes. Sequencing used naive CD4+ T cells from blood. The chain joins TRBV28 to TRBJ2-1; 9 bases match TRBD2. CDR3 bases: TGTGCCAGCAGTCCCCCAGGAGCGGGGGGCTACAATGAGCAGTTCTTC. Amino acids: CASSPPGAGGYNEQFF.